This T cell receptor (beta chain) was observed in a study of CD8 T cells in Susac syndrome. From germline, CDR1 is SQVTM and CDR2 ANQGSEA. The CDR3 covers 14 residues. Trimming removed 3 bases at V and 11 bases at J, with 22 bases between. Sequencing of TCR beta was carried out in blood CD8+ and CD4+ T cells. The individuals used as controls were healthy donors who had been matched for both age and sex. FACS was used to enrich TEMRA cells, whereas the CD8+ and CD4+ T cells were obtained by negative isolation. Reverse transcription used roughly 0.45 to 1 ug RNA and random hexamers. Multiplex PCR with immunoSEQ amplified the TCR beta CDR3 across 54 Vbeta and 13 Jbeta. TCRdb redid the calling of the immunoSEQ multiplex PCR reads with MiXCR, one entry per CDR3 protein. Of some 100,000 distinct CDR3 sequences in the sample, under 95% are singletons; the top ten hold over 0.1%.

The receptor comes from a human donor in good health. Sequenced input: CD8+ T cells from PBMCs. This chain joins TRBV29-1 and TRBJ1-1; a possible D gene is TRBD1 (5 bases). The CDR3 sequence is CSVDPGARARGAFF. The CDR3 region has the DNA TGCAGCGTTGACCCCGGGGCAAGGGCCCGTGGGGCTTTCTTT.